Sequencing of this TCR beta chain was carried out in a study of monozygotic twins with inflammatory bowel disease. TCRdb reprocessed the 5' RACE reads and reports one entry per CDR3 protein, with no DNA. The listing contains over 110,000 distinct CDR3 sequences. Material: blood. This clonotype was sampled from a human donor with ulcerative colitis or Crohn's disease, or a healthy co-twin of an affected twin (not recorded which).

The CDR3 here is CASRPGTGSSYEQYF. V and J are TRBV6-1 and TRBJ2-7; TCRdb calls TRBD1, which cannot be checked without DNA. This CDR3 is built from 15 residues. Germline V gene sequence: CDR1 MNHNS, CDR2 SASEGT.